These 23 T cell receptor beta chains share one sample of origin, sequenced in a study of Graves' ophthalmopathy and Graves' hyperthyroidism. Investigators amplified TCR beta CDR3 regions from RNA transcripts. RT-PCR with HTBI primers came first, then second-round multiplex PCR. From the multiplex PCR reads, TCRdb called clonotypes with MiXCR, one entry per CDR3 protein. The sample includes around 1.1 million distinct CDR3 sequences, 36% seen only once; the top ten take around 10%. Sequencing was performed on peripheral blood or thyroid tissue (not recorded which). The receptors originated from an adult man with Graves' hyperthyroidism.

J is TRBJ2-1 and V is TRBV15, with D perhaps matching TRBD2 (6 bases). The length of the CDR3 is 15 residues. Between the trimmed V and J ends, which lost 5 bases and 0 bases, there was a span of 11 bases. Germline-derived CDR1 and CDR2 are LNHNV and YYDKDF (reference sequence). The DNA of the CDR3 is TGTGCCACCAGCCTCCGGGGGAACTCCTACAATGAGCAGTTCTTC. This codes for CATSLRGNSYNEQFF. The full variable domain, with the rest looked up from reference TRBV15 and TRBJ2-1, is DAMVIQNPRYQVTQFGKPVTLSCSQTLNHNVMYWYQQKSSQAPKLLFHYYDKDFNNEADTPDNFQSRRPNTSFCFLDIRSPGLGDTAMYLCATSLRGNSYNEQFFGPGTRLTVL.

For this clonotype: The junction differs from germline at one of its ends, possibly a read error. CDR3: CDSRVYGGSPLHF. CDR3 coding DNA: TGTGACAGCAGAGTGTACGGGGGTTCACCCCTCCACTTT. The chain links TRBV12-3 or TRBV12-4 to TRBJ1-6; tentative D call: TRBD1 (5 bases). The CDR3 spans 13 residues.

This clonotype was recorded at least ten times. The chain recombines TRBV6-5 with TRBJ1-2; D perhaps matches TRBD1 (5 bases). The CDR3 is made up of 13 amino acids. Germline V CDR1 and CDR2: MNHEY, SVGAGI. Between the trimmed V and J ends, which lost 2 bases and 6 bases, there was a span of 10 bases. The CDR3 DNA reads TGTGCCAGCAGTTACGGGGGATCGGATGGCTACACCTTC. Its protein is CASSYGGSDGYTF.

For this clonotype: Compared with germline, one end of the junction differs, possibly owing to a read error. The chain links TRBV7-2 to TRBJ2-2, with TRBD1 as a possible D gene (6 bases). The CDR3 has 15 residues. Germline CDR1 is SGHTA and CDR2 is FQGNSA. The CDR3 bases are TGTGCCAGCAGCTTCACAGGGATAAACACCGAGGAGCTGTTTTTT. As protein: CASSFTGINTEELFF.

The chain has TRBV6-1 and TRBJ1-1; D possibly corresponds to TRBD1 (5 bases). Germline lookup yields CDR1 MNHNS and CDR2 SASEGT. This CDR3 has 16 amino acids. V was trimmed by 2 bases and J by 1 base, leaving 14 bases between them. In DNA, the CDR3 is TGTGCCAGCAGTGAATACCGGGGGTGGGAGAACACTGAAGCTTTCTTT. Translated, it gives CASSEYRGWENTEAFF.

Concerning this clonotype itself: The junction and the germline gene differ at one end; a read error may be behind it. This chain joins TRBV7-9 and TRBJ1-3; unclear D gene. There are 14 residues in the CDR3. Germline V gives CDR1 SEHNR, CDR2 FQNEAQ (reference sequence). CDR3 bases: TGCGCCAGCAGCCGAGAATGGGTGGGAAACACCATATATTTT. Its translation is CASSREWVGNTIYF.

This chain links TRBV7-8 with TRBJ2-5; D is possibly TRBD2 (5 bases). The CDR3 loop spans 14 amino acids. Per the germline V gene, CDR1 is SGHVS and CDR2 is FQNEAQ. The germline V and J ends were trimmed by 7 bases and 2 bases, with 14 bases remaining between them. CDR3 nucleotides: TGTGCCAGCATCGAGGGAAGCATACAAGAGACCCAGTACTTC. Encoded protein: CASIEGSIQETQYF.

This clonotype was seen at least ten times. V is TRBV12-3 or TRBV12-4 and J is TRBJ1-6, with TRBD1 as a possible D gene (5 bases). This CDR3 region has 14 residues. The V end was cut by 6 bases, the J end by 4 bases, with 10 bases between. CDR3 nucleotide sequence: TGTGCCAGCAGCGCGACAGTTTATAATTCACCCCTCCACTTT. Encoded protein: CASSATVYNSPLHF.

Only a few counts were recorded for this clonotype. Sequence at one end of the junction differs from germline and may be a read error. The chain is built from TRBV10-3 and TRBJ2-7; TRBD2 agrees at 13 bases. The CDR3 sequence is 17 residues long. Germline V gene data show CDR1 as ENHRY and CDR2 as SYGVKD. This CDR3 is CASSERTSGRSAYEQYF. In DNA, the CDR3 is TGTGCCAGCAGTGAACGGACTAGCGGGAGATCGGCCTACGAGCAGTACTTC.

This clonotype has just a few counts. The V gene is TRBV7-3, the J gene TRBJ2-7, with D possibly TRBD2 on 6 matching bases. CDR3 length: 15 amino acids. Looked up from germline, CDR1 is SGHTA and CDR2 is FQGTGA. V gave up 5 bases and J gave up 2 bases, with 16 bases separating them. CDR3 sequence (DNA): TGTGCCAGCAGCCCCCGGGACTCCGAAGCCTACGAGCAGTACTTC. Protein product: CASSPRDSEAYEQYF.

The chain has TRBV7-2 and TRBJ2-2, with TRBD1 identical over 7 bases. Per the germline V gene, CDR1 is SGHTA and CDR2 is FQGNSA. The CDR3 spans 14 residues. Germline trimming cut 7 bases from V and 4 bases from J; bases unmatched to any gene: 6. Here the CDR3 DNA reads TGTGCCAGCACTCGACAGGGATCCACCGGGGAGCTGTTTTTT. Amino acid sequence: CASTRQGSTGELFF.

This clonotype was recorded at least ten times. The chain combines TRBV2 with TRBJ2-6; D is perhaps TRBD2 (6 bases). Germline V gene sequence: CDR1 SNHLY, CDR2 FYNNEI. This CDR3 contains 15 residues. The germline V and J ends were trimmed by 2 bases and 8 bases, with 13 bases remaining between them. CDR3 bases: TGTGCCAGCAGTGAATCTTGGGGCGGGACCAACGTCCTGACTTTC. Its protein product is CASSESWGGTNVLTF.

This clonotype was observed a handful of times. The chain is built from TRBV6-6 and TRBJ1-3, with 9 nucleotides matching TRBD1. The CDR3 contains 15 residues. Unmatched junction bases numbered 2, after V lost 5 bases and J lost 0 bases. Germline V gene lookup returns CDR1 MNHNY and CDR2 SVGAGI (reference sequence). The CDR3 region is CASSGQGISGNTIYF. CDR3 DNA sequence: TGTGCCAGCAGTGGACAGGGGATCTCTGGAAACACCATATATTTT.

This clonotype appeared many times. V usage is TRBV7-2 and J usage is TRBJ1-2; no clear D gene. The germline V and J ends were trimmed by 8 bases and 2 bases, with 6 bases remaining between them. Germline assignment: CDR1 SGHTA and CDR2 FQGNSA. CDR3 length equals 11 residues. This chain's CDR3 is CASYTNYGYTF. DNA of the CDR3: TGTGCCAGCTACACCAACTATGGCTACACCTTC. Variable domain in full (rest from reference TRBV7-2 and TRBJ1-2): GAGVSQSPSNKVTEKGKDVELRCDPISGHTALYWYRQSLGQGLEFLIYFQGNSAPDKSGLPSDRFSAERTGGSVSTLTIQRTQQEDSAVYLCASYTNYGYTFGSGTRLTVV.

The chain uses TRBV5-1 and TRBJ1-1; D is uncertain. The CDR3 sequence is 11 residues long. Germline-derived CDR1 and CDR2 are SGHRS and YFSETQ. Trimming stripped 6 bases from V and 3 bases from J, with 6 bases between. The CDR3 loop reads CASNLDTEAFF. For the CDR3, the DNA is TGCGCCAGCAACTTAGACACTGAAGCTTTCTTT.

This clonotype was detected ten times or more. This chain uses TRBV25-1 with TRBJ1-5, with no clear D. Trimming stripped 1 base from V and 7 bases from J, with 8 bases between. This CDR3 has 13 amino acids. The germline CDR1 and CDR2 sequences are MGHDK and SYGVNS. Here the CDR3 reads CASSESEYQPQHF. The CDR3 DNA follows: TGTGCCAGCAGTGAATCGGAGTACCAGCCCCAGCATTTT.

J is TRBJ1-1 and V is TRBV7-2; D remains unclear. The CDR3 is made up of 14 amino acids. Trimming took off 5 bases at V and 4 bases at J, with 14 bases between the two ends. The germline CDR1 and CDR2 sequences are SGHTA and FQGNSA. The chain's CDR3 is CASSQAPEATEAFF. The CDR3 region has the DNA TGTGCCAGCAGCCAGGCCCCCGAGGCCACTGAAGCTTTCTTT.

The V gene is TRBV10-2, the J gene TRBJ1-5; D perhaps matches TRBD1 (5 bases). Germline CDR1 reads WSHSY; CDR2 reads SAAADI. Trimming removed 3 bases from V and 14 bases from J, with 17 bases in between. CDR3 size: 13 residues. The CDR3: CASSDSGQGYEHF. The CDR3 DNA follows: TGCGCCAGCAGTGACTCCGGGCAGGGTTACGAGCATTTT.

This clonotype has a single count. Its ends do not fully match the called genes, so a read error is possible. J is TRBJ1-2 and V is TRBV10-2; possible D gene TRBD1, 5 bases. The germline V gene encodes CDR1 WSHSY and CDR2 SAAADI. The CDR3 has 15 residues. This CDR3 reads CACSYQAGVVYGYTF. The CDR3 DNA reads TGTGCCTGCAGTTATCAGGCGGGGGTCGTCTATGGCTACACCTTC.

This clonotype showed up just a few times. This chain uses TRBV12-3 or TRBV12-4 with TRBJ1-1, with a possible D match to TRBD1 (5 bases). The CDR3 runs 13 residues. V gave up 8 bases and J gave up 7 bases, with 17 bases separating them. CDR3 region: CASGRVGGVEAFF. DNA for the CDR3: TGTGCCAGCGGTCGAGTTGGAGGGGTTGAAGCTTTCTTT.

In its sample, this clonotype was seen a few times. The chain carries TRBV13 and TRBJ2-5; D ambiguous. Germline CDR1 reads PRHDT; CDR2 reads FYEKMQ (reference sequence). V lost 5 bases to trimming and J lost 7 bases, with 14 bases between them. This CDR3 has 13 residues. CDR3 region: CASSQGGIGTQYF. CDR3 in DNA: TGTGCCAGCAGCCAAGGTGGGATCGGGACCCAGTACTTC.

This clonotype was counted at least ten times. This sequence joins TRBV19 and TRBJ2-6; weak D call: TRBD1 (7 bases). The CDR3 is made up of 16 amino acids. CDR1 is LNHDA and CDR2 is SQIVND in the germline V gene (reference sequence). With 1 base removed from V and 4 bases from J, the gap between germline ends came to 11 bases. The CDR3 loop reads CASSIVRGAGANVLTF. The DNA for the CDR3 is TGTGCCAGTAGTATAGTCAGGGGGGCCGGGGCCAACGTCCTGACTTTC. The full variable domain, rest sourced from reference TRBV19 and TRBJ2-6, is DGGITQSPKYLFRKEGQNVTLSCEQNLNHDAMYWYRQDPGQGLRLIYYSQIVNDFQKGDIAEGYSVSREKKESFPLTVTSAQKNPTAFYLCASSIVRGAGANVLTFGAGSRLTVL.

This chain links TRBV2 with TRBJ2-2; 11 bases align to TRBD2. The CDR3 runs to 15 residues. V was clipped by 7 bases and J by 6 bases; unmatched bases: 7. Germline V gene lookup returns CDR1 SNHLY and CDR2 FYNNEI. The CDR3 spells CASKPTSGSPGELFF. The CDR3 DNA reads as TGTGCCAGCAAACCTACTAGCGGGAGCCCCGGGGAGCTGTTTTTT. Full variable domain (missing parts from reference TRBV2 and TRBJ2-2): EPEVTQTPSHQVTQMGQEVILRCVPISNHLYFYWYRQILGQKVEFLVSFYNNEISEKSEIFDDQFSVERPDGSNFTLKIRSTKLEDSAMYFCASKPTSGSPGELFFGEGSRLTVL.